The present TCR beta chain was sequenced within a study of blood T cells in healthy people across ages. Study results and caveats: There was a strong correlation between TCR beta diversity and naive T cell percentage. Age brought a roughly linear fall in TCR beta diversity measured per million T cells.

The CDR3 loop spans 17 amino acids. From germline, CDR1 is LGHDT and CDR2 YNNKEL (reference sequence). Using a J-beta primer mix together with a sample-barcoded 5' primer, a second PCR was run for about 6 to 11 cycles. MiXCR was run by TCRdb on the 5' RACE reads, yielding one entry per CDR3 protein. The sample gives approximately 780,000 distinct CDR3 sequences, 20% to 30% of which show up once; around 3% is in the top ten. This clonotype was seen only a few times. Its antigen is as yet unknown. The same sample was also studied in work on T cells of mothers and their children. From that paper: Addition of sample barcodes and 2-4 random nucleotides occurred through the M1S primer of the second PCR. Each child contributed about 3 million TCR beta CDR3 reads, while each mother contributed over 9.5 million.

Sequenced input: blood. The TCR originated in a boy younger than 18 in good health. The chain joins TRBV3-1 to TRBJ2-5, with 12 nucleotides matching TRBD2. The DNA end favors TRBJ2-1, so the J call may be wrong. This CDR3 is CASSQESLAGGKNEQFF. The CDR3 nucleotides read TGTGCCAGCAGCCAGGAATCTCTAGCGGGGGGGAAGAATGAGCAGTTCTTC.